Below, 13 T cell receptor beta chains from the same sample are listed, as sequenced in a study of tumor-infiltrating lymphocytes in primary liver carcinoma. Unsorted whole blood yielded blood RNA, and germline DNA was extracted as well. Starting material of around 460 ng total RNA yielded TCR beta cDNA via a constant-region primer. A slightly modified ARM-PCR protocol with three nested multiplex PCR rounds produced these TCR beta libraries. A C-beta reverse primer was combined with TRBV1-TRBV30 forward primers in the first two PCR rounds, and each round had around 10 cycles. TCRdb ran MiXCR on the multiplex PCR reads and lists one entry per CDR3 protein. The profile shows around 170,000 distinct CDR3 sequences, 50% to 75% of them singletons. Sample: peripheral blood. The receptors were gathered from a middle-aged man with primary liver carcinoma and hepatitis B virus infection.

This clonotype was picked up many times. The chain is built from TRBV30 and TRBJ2-7; D is undetermined. Trimming took off 4 bases at V and 2 bases at J, with 9 bases between the two ends. Germline CDR1 and CDR2: GTSNPN and SVGIG (reference sequence). The CDR3 has 12 amino acids. The CDR3 DNA sequence: TGTGCCTGGACTCGTACCCCCTACGAGCAGTACTTC. It translates to CAWTRTPYEQYF. Full variable domain (outside the CDR3, taken from reference TRBV30 and TRBJ2-7): SQTIHQWPATLVQPVGSPLSLECTVEGTSNPNLYWYRQAAGRGLQLLFYSVGIGQISSEVPQNLSASRPQDRQFILSSKKLLLSDSGFYLCAWTRTPYEQYFGPGTRLTVT.

This clonotype was seen only a few times. The chain has TRBV29-1 and TRBJ2-7, with 7 bases fitting TRBD1. This CDR3 contains 14 residues. The V gene end was trimmed by 6 bases and the J gene end by 7 bases; junction bases not matched to a gene: 15. Germline loops: CDR1 SQVTM, CDR2 ANQGSEA. The CDR3 spells CSVAGPRGLREQYF. CDR3 in DNA: TGCAGCGTCGCGGGCCCCAGGGGGTTGAGGGAGCAGTACTTC.

In regard to this clonotype: At one end the junction does not follow the germline gene, possibly because of a read error. The rearrangement uses TRBV11-2 and TRBJ2-1; maybe TRBD1 (6 bases). Per germline, CDR1 SGHAT and CDR2 FQNNGV. The CDR3 extends over 15 amino acids. CDR3 in DNA: TGCGCCAGCAGCCGGGACAAGCGATCAAACAATGAGCAGTTCTTC. Protein sequence: CASSRDKRSNNEQFF. Full variable domain (rest looked up from reference TRBV11-2 and TRBJ2-1): EAGVAQSPRYKIIEKRQSVAFWCNPISGHATLYWYQQILGQGPKLLIQFQNNGVVDDSQLPKDRFSAERLKGVDSTLKIQPAKLEDSAVYLCASSRDKRSNNEQFFGPGTRLTVL.

This clonotype turned up a few times. V is TRBV6-1 and J is TRBJ1-2; a possible D gene is TRBD1 (5 bases). This CDR3 is built from 13 residues. CDR1 is MNHNS and CDR2 is SASEGT in the germline V gene. V gave up 8 bases and J gave up 2 bases, with 12 bases separating them. CDR3 amino acids: CASVGGNNYGYTF. In DNA form, the CDR3 reads TGTGCCAGCGTCGGGGGGAACAACTATGGCTACACCTTC.

The chain uses TRBV10-3 and TRBJ2-1; 8 nucleotides match TRBD2. Trimming took 6 bases from V and 4 from J; bases not matched to a gene: 8. This CDR3 spans 15 amino acids. The germline gives CDR1 ENHRY, CDR2 SYGVKD. For the CDR3, the DNA is TGTGCCATCAGGCCGGGACTAGTAGCGTACAATGAGCAGTTCTTC. This codes for CAIRPGLVAYNEQFF.

This clonotype came up many times. This chain joins TRBV29-1 and TRBJ2-2, with unresolved D. This CDR3 contains 12 residues. In germline, CDR1 is SQVTM, CDR2 ANQGSEA. V lost 5 bases and J 1 base, leaving 5 bases between the germline ends. This chain's CDR3 is CSVRRNTGELFF. In nucleotides, the CDR3 is TGCAGCGTTCGTAGGAACACCGGGGAGCTGTTTTTT.

This clonotype has a handful of counts. The V and J genes are TRBV7-9 and TRBJ2-3, with a weak D call TRBD1 (5 bases). This CDR3 has 13 residues. Germline assignment: CDR1 SEHNR and CDR2 FQNEAQ (reference sequence). Trimming removed 5 bases from V and 2 bases from J, with 8 bases in between. The CDR3 region has the DNA TGTGCCAGCAGCCCACAGGTCACAGATACGCAGTATTTT. Residues: CASSPQVTDTQYF.

The V gene is TRBV5-6, the J gene TRBJ2-7; D may be TRBD2 (5 bases). This CDR3 is 12 amino acids long. Trimming cost V 5 bases and J 3 bases, with 9 bases left between them. Looked up from germline, CDR1 is SGHDT and CDR2 is YYEEEE. CDR3 in amino acids: CASRAGLYEQYF. DNA for the CDR3: TGTGCCAGCAGAGCCGGACTCTACGAGCAGTACTTC.

This chain uses TRBV6-5 with TRBJ2-1; 7 bases agree with TRBD1. Germline-derived CDR1 and CDR2 are MNHEY and SVGAGI. V shed 7 bases, J shed 7 bases, and the junction held 10 bases outside the gene matches. This CDR3 region has 14 residues. CDR3 in amino acids: CASTGDSPGNEQFF. DNA for the CDR3: TGTGCCAGCACCGGGGACAGCCCTGGGAATGAGCAGTTCTTC.

V usage is TRBV6-5 and J usage is TRBJ2-5, with TRBD1 identical over 11 bases. Germline V lookup: CDR1 MNHEY, CDR2 SVGAGI. V trimming: 8 bases; J trimming: 5 bases; junction bases outside the gene matches: 1. CDR3 length: 12 amino acids. CDR3 residues: CASRTGGETQYF. CDR3 coding DNA: TGTGCCAGCCGGACAGGGGGCGAGACCCAGTACTTC.

The CDR3 reads CASSLGRNEQYF. CDR3 sequence (DNA): TGTGCCAGCAGCTTAGGGAGAAACGAGCAGTACTTC. The chain joins TRBV7-9 to TRBJ2-7, with D hard to call. Germline CDR1 is SEHNR and CDR2 is FQNEAQ (reference sequence). With 1 base removed from V and 5 bases from J, the gap between germline ends came to 6 bases. The CDR3 spans 12 residues.

Remarks on this clonotype: It may be a read error: a sequence one base away is much more abundant. Without the conserved terminal phenylalanine or tryptophan, this CDR3 likely stems from a read error. The chain employs TRBV11-2 and TRBJ2-7, with 8 positions matching TRBD2. Unmatched junction bases numbered 11, after V lost 6 bases and J lost 4 bases. This CDR3 spans 15 amino acids. Per germline, CDR1 SGHAT and CDR2 FQNNGV. The CDR3 region has the DNA TGTGCCAGCAGGTCTACTAGCGGAAGTTCATACGAGCAGTACCTC. It is translated as CASRSTSGSSYEQYL.

The CDR3 region has the DNA TGTGCCAGCAGCTTGAGGAGGGGATCCCGGGGGCTGTTTTTT. Translating gives CASSLRRGSRGLFF. The chain joins TRBV5-8 to TRBJ2-2; weak D call: TRBD2 (6 bases). CDR3 size: 14 residues. CDR1 SGHTS and CDR2 YDEGEE come from the germline V gene. Trimming pared 1 base from V and 13 bases from J, leaving 17 bases between.